What follows is one T cell receptor (beta chain) and its context. What it recognizes is unknown. The record originates from a study of CD8+ T cells in alopecia areata. Study-wide results and limits: Clonality in lesional scalp, especially alopecia totalis/universalis, exceeded that of normal scalp.

Noted treatment: oral pan-JAK inhibitor, 5-10 mg twice daily. The study team obtained lesional scalp punch biopsies and peripheral blood from alopecia areata patients. V lost 4 bases to trimming and J lost 5 bases, with 15 bases between them. The CDR3 consists of 15 residues. The germline V gene encodes CDR1 SGHDT and CDR2 YYEEEE. Reverse transcription of extracted RNA yielded cDNA, which provided the sequencing template. Sequenced by immunoSEQ multiplex PCR; TCRdb stores in-frame clones only, minus some. The repertoire has around 200,000 clones, 64% of them found once; the top ten carry around 4.3%. Sequencing was performed on CD4+ T cells sorted from blood, taken at week 4, from a patient treated with tofacitinib. The chain couples TRBV5-6 to TRBJ2-2; the D gene is possibly TRBD1 (5 bases). This sequence originates from a human donor with alopecia areata. DNA of the CDR3: TGTGCCAGCAGCAGTTTTGACAGACGAACCGGGGAGCTGTTTTTT. Residues: CASSSFDRRTGELFF.